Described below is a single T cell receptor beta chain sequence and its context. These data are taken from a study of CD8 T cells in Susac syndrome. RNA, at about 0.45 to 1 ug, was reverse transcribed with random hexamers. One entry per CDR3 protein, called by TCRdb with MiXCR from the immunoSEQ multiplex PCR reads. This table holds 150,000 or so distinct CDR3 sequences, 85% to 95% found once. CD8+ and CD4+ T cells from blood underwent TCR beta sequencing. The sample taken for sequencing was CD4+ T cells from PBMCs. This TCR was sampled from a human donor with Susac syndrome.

Here the CDR3 reads CASSAGHGDSNQPQHF. The CDR3 DNA follows: TGCGCCAGCAGCGCCGGACATGGGGATAGCAATCAGCCCCAGCATTTT. This sequence joins TRBV5-1 and TRBJ1-5, with D maybe TRBD1 (5 bases). Germline V CDR1 and CDR2: SGHRS, YFSETQ. The CDR3 covers 16 residues. Trimming shortened V by 4 bases and J by 0 bases, and 14 bases separated the two germline ends.